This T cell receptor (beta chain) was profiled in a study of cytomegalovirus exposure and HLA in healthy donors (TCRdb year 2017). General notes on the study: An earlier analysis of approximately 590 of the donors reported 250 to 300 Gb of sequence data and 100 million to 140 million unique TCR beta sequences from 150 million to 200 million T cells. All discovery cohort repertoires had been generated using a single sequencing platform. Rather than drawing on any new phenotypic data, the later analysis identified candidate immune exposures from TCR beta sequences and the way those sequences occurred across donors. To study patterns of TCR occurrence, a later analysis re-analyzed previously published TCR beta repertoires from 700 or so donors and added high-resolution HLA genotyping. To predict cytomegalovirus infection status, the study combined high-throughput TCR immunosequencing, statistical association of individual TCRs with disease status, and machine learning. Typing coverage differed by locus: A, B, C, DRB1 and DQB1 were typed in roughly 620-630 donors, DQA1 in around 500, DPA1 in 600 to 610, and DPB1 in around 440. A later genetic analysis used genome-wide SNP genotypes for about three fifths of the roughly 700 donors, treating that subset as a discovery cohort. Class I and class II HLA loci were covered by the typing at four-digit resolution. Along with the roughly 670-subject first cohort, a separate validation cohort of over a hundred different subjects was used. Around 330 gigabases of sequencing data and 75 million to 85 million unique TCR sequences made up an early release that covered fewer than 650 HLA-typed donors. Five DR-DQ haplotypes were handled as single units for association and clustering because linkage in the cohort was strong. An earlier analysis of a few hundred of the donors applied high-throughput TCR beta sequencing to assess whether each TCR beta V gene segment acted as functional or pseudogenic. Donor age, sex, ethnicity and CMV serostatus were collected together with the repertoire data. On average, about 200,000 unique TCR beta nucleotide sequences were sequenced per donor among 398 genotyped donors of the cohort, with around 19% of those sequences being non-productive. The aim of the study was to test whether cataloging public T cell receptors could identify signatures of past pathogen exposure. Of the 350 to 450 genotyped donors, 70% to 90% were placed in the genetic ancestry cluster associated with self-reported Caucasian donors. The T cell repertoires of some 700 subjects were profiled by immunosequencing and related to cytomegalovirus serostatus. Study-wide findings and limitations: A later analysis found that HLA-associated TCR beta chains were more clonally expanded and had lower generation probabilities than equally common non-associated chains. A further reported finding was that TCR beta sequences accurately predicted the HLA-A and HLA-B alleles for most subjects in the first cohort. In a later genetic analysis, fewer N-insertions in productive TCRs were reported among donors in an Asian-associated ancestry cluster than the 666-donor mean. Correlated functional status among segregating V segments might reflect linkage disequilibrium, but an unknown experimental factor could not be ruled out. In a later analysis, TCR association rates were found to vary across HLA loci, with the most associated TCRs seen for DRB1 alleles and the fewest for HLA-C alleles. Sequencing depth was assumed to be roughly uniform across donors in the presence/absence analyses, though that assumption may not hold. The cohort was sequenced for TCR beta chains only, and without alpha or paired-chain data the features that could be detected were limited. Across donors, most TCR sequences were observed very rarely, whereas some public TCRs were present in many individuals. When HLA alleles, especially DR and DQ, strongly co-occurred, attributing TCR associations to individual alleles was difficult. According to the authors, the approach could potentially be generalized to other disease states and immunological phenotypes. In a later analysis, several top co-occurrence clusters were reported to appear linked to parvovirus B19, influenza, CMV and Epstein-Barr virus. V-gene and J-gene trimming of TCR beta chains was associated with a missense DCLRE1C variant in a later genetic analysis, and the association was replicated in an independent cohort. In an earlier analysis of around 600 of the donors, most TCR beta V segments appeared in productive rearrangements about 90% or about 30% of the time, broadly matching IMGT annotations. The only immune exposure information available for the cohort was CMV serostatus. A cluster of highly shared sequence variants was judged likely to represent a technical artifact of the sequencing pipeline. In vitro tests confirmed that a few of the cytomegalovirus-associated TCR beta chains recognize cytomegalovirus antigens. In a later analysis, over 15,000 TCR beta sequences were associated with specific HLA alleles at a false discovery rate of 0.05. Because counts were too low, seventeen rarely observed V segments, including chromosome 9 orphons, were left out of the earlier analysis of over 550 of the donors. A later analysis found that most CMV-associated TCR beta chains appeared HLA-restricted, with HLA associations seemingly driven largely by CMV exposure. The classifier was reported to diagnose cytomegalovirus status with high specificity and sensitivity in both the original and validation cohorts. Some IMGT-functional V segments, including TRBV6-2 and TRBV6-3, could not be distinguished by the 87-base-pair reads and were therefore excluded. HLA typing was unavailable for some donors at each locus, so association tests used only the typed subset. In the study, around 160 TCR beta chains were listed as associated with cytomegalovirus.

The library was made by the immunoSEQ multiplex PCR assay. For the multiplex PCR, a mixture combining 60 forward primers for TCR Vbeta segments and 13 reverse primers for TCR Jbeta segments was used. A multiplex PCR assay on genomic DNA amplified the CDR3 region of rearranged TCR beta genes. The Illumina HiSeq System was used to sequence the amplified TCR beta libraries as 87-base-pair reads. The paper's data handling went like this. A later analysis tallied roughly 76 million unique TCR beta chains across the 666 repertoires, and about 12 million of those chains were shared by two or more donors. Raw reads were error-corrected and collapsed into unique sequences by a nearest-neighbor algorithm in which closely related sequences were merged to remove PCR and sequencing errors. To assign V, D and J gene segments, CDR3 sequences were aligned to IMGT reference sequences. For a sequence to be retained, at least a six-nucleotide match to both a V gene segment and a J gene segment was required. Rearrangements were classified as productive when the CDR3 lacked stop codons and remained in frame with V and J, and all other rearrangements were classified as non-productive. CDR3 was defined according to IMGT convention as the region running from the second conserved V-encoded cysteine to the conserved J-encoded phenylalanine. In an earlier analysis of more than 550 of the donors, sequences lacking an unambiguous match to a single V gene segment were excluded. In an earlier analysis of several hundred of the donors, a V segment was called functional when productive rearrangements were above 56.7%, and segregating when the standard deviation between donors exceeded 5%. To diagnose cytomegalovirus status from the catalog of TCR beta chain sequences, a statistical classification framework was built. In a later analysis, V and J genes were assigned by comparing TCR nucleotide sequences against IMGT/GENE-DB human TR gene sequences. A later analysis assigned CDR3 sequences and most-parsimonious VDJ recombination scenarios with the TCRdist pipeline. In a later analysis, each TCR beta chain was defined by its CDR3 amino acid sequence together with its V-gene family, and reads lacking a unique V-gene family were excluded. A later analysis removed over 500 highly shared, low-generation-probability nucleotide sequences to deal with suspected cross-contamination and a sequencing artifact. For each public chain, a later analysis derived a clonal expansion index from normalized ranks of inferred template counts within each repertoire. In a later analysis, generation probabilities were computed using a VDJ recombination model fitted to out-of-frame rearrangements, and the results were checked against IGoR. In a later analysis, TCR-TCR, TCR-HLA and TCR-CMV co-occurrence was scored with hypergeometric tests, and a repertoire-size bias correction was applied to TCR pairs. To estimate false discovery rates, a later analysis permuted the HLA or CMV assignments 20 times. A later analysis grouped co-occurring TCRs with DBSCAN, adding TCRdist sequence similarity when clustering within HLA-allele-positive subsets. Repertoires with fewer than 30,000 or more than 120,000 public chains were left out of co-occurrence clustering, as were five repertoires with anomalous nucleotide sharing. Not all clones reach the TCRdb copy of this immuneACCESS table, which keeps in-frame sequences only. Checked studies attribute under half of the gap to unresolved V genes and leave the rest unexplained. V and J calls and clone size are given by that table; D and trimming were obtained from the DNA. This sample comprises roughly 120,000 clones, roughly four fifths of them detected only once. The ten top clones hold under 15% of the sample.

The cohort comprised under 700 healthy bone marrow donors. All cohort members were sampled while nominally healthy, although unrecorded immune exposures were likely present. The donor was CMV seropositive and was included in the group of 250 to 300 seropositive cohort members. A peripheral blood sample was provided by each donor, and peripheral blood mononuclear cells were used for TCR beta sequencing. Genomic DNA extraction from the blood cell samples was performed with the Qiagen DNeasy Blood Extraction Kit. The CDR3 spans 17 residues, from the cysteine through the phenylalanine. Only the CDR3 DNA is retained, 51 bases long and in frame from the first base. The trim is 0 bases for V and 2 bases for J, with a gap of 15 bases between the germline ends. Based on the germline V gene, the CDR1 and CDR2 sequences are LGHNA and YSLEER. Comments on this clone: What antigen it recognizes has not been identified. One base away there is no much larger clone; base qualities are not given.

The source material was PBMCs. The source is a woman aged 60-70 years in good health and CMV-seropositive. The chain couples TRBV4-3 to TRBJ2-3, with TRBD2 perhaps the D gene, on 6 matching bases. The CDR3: CASSQDLVGRNTDTQYF. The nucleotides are TGCGCCAGCAGCCAAGATTTAGTAGGGAGGAACACAGATACGCAGTATTTT.